One and the same sample provided the 17 T cell receptor beta chains below, sequenced in a study of T cell responses to AZD1222 COVID-19 vaccine (dated by TCRdb to about 2021). The sample's time point label, in plain terms: about 28 days (+/-7) after the second vaccine dose. Receptors were amplified or captured by the immunoSEQ multiplex PCR assay. TCRdb holds this immuneACCESS table with in-frame rearrangements only. Some clones are missing; in checked studies, unresolved V genes explain under half, and the rest has no known cause. This sample is represented by about 120,000 clones; roughly 90% of them were singletons. Jointly, the top ten make up roughly 2.7% of the sample. The source was peripheral blood, collected 28 days after the second AZD1222 dose. Receptors originate from an adult who received the AZD1222 COVID-19 vaccine.

The chain couples TRBV5-1 to TRBJ2-3; tentatively, D is TRBD2 (6 bases). The length of the CDR3 is 14 residues. Trimming stripped 4 bases from V and 6 bases from J, with 15 bases between. In germline, CDR1 is SGHRS, CDR2 YFSETQ. CDR3 DNA sequence: TGCGCCAGCAGCCAAAGACCTGGAGGGGATACGCAGTATTTT. Translation: CASSQRPGGDTQYF.

This clone was counted a few times. The rearrangement joins TRBV5-8 to TRBJ1-2; no definite D call. The CDR3 is 12 amino acids. Germline CDR1 reads SGHTS; CDR2 reads YDEGEE. Trimming removed 1 base from V and 4 bases from J, with 5 bases in between. CDR3 region: CASSLPGYGYTF. Written as DNA, the CDR3 is TGTGCCAGCAGCTTGCCGGGCTATGGCTACACCTTC.

V gene TRBV7-2 combines with J gene TRBJ1-2; TRBD1 might be the D (5 bases). The germline V gene has CDR1 SGHTA and CDR2 FQGNSA. Trimming removed 5 bases from V and 0 bases from J, with 16 bases in between. The length of the CDR3 is 16 residues. In DNA, the CDR3 is TGTGCCAGCAGCCTTTGGGGGGGAAAGACTAACTATGGCTACACCTTC. Translated, it gives CASSLWGGKTNYGYTF.

The chain links TRBV24-1 to TRBJ2-2; D is ambiguous. CDR3 length: 15 residues. Trimming took 1 base from V and 5 from J, leaving 10 bases between them. CDR1 and CDR2 (germline): KGHDR, SFDVKD. DNA for the CDR3: TGTGCCACCAGTGATTTTAGTGCGGTAACCGGGGAGCTGTTTTTT. Translating gives CATSDFSAVTGELFF.

Comment on this clone: The sample holds other DNA sequences that translate to the same CDR3. The chain combines TRBV5-8 with TRBJ1-1, with D possibly TRBD1 on 5 matching bases. Germline lookup yields CDR1 SGHTS and CDR2 YDEGEE. CDR3 length: 12 amino acids. Trimming pared 1 base from V and 14 bases from J, leaving 15 bases between. CDR3 in DNA: TGTGCCAGCAGCTTGAGGGGCGTGTATGCCTTCTTT. This translates into CASSLRGVYAFF.

The rearrangement joins TRBV19 to TRBJ1-1; TRBD1 might be the D (5 bases). CDR1 and CDR2 (germline): LNHDA, SQIVND (reference sequence). The CDR3 is made up of 14 amino acids. Between the trimmed V and J ends, which lost 1 base and 5 bases, there was a span of 11 bases. CDR3 nucleotides: TGTGCCAGTAGTATAGGAGGGGCTGGGACTGAAGCTTTCTTT. Its translation is CASSIGGAGTEAFF.

This rearrangement joins TRBV6-5 to TRBJ2-1, with D possibly being TRBD1 or TRBD2 (6 bases each). Trimming removed 6 bases at V and 10 bases at J, with 16 bases between. There are 13 residues in the CDR3. Germline CDR1 reads MNHEY; CDR2 reads SVGAGI. The CDR3 spells CASRLDTGAEQFF. In DNA form, the CDR3 reads TGTGCCAGCAGGCTCGACACGGGGGCCGAGCAGTTCTTC.

The rearrangement links TRBV5-4 to TRBJ2-2, with 9 bases lining up with TRBD1. Per the germline V gene, CDR1 is SGHNT and CDR2 is YYREEE (reference sequence). The CDR3 is 15 residues long. Trimming cost V 5 bases and J 6 bases; bases outside gene matches: 8. The CDR3 reads CASRTGGALSGELFF. The CDR3 region has the DNA TGTGCCAGCAGAACAGGGGGCGCGCTCTCCGGGGAGCTGTTTTTT.

The rearrangement links TRBV18 to TRBJ1-5, with D perhaps matching TRBD1 (6 bases). V lost 3 bases to trimming and J lost 3 bases, with 12 bases between them. Germline CDR1 reads KGHSH; CDR2 reads LQKENI. CDR3 length equals 15 residues. The CDR3 DNA reads TGTGCCAGCTCACCTCAGGGGAGCCCCAATCAGCCCCAGCATTTT. It is translated as CASSPQGSPNQPQHF.

The rearrangement links TRBV6-6 to TRBJ2-7; 10 nucleotides agree with TRBD1. Germline V CDR1 and CDR2: MNHNY, SVGAGI (reference sequence). V trimming: 6 bases; J trimming: 4 bases; junction bases outside the gene matches: 9. The CDR3 has 15 residues. This CDR3 is CASSLPGTGEYEQYF. Here the CDR3 DNA reads TGTGCCAGCAGCCTACCCGGGACAGGGGAGTACGAGCAGTACTTC.

The rearrangement links TRBV9 to TRBJ1-2; D is undetermined. The CDR3 covers 13 residues. CDR1 is SGDLS, CDR2 YYNGEE, per germline. V lost 5 bases and J 1 base, leaving 9 bases between the germline ends. CDR3 residues: CASSPDGNYGYTF. The CDR3 bases are TGTGCCAGCAGTCCTGATGGTAACTATGGCTACACCTTC.

This rearrangement joins TRBV27 to TRBJ1-2, with D possibly being TRBD1 (6 bases). The V gene's germline CDR1 is MNHEY and CDR2 SMNVEV (reference sequence). V lost 6 bases to trimming and J lost 6 bases, with 14 bases between them. The CDR3 sequence is 13 residues long. As DNA, the CDR3 is TGTGCCAGCAGCCCTTGGGGGGGCGATGGCTACACCTTC. Amino acids: CASSPWGGDGYTF.

The chain joins TRBV6-1 to TRBJ2-6; D might be TRBD1 or TRBD2, each matching 5 bases. Germline V gene sequence: CDR1 MNHNS, CDR2 SASEGT. This CDR3 comprises 20 residues. V lost 3 bases to trimming and J lost 0 bases, with 21 bases between them. The CDR3: CASSELPPGRSSSGANVLTF. The CDR3 region has the DNA TGTGCCAGCAGTGAGCTTCCCCCGGGACGGTCAAGCTCTGGGGCCAACGTCCTGACTTTC.

This chain links TRBV6-2 or TRBV6-3 with TRBJ1-5; D perhaps matches TRBD1 (5 bases). Germline V CDR1 and CDR2: MNHEY, SVGEGT. The CDR3 sequence is 14 residues long. The V end was cut by 0 bases, the J end by 11 bases, with 14 bases between. The CDR3 reads CASSYSILGPAQHF. The CDR3 coding sequence is TGTGCCAGCAGTTACTCGATTTTGGGACCGGCCCAGCATTTT.

The chain employs TRBV28 and TRBJ2-7, with D tentatively TRBD1 (7 bases). V lost 7 bases, J lost 4 bases, and 17 bases lay in between. The CDR3 spans 14 residues. Germline V gene sequence: CDR1 MDHEN, CDR2 SYDVKM. CDR3 sequence: CASTPDRRGYEQYF. The CDR3 DNA reads as TGTGCCAGCACCCCGGACAGGAGGGGGTACGAGCAGTACTTC. Full variable domain (rest looked up from reference TRBV28 and TRBJ2-7): DVKVTQSSRYLVKRTGEKVFLECVQDMDHENMFWYRQDPGLGLRLIYFSYDVKMKEKGDIPEGYSVSREKKERFSLILESASTNQTSMYLCASTPDRRGYEQYFGPGTRLTVT.

The chain joins TRBV10-3 to TRBJ2-7, with 11 positions matching TRBD1. Trimming took 5 bases from V and 4 from J; bases not matched to a gene: 4. The CDR3 covers 14 residues. CDR1 is ENHRY and CDR2 is SYGVKD in the germline V gene. CDR3 DNA sequence: TGTGCCATCAGTAGGGGACAGGGGGGGTACGAGCAGTACTTC. It specifies CAISRGQGGYEQYF.

The V and J genes are TRBV5-1 and TRBJ1-5; possibly TRBD1 for D (5 bases). The CDR3 is 14 amino acids. Germline lookup yields CDR1 SGHRS and CDR2 YFSETQ. Trimming removed 0 bases at V and 4 bases at J, with 8 bases between. In DNA form, the CDR3 reads TGCGCCAGCAGCTTGGGTGGGGGGAATCAGCCCCAGCATTTT. Translating gives CASSLGGGNQPQHF.